This T cell receptor (beta chain) was identified during a study of T-cell memory formation after mild COVID-19. Study-wide results and limits: The CD4+ clones that contracted clustered mainly within CM and EM, and the CD8+ clones concentrated in EMRA.

TCRdb recomputed calls from the 5' RACE reads with MiXCR, one row per CDR3 protein. The data hold 200,000 to 250,000 distinct CDR3 sequences, with 9.5% observed a single time. V was shortened by 0 bases and J by 4 bases, with 12 bases between the two germline ends. The CDR3 covers 15 residues. Germline loops: CDR1 LGHNA, CDR2 YSLEER. Details on this clonotype: The antigen remains unidentified.

The specimen sequenced was PBMCs or a T cell subset sorted from them (not recorded which). The rearrangement links TRBV4-3 to TRBJ1-1; D unclear. The source is a man between 18 and 29 years old who had mild COVID-19 (a few samples of this study predate the infection). Cell type and time point are not known. The CDR3 region has the DNA TGCGCCAGCAGCCAAGATCGGGTGTGGGGCACTGAAGCTTTCTTT. Its translation is CASSQDRVWGTEAFF.